This T cell receptor (beta chain) stems from a study of blood T cell repertoires in COVID-19. Authors' analysis steps: Amplification with reference gene primers provided the estimates of nucleated cell counts. The repertoire was sequenced with immunoSEQ multiplex PCR; TCRdb's copy has only in-frame clones and lacks some. V and J calls plus clone size are reproduced from that table; the DNA served to infer D and trimming. The profile shows approximately 200,000 clones, 80% to 90% of them singletons. The CDR3 covers 16 residues. The germline V gene encodes CDR1 MNHEY and CDR2 SMNVEV (reference sequence). V was cut by 6 bases and J by 0 bases, with 17 bases left in between. Participant reports of clinical history set cohort assignment.

The sequencing sample was made of PBMCs or T cells enriched from blood (not recorded which). The sequence came from a woman between 18 and 29 years old in a cohort exposed to, infected with or recovered from COVID-19 (not recorded which). The J gene is TRBJ1-1, the V gene TRBV27; D unclear. CDR3 coding DNA: TGTGCCAGCAGAAGGCGCAACAGTCCTATGAACACTGAAGCTTTCTTT. Protein: CASRRRNSPMNTEAFF.